These 18 T cell receptor beta chains were all obtained from the same sample, sequenced in a study of T-cell reconstitution after alpha-beta-depleted transplantation in children. TCRbeta library preparation incorporated unique molecular identifiers. TCRdb reanalysed the PCR reads using MiXCR and keeps one entry per CDR3 protein. The table has roughly 70,000 distinct CDR3 sequences, 4.9% seen once. The sample in question was PBMCs, mostly from graft donor cells, obtained 180 days after TCRalphabeta/CD19-depleted stem cell transplant. All receptors come from a boy younger than two who had a stem cell transplant for acute myeloid leukemia, so the T cells may come from the graft donor.

The sample holds many counts of this clonotype. The rearrangement uses TRBV9 and TRBJ2-2; TRBD1 is a possible D gene (6 bases). Trimming cost V 2 bases and J 6 bases, with 11 bases left between them. Germline values: CDR1 SGDLS, CDR2 YYNGEE. This CDR3 has 14 residues. CDR3: CASSVQGHSGELFF. The CDR3 DNA sequence: TGTGCCAGCAGCGTCCAGGGGCACTCCGGGGAGCTGTTTTTT.

A single count supports this clonotype. V is TRBV10-2 and J is TRBJ1-2; TRBD1 is a possible D gene (6 bases). Germline V gives CDR1 WSHSY, CDR2 SAAADI. With 7 bases removed from V and 10 bases from J, the gap between germline ends came to 19 bases. CDR3 length equals 13 residues. In nucleotides, the CDR3 is TGCGCCAGCAAGATTGGACAGCTCGGTGTCTACACCTTC. Amino acid sequence: CASKIGQLGVYTF.

This clonotype came up many times. This chain joins TRBV5-1 and TRBJ2-7; 9 bases agree with TRBD1. V lost 4 bases to trimming and J lost 3 bases; unmatched junction nucleotides: 11. Germline V CDR1 and CDR2: SGHRS, YFSETQ. The CDR3 is 16 residues long. CDR3 nucleotide sequence: TGCGCCAGCAGCCCGGGGACAGGGCCTCTAGACTACGAGCAGTACGTC. Its protein product is CASSPGTGPLDYEQYV.

This clonotype occurred many times. V is TRBV24-1 and J is TRBJ2-2, with unresolved D. CDR1 is KGHDR, CDR2 SFDVKD, per germline. Trimming left V 3 bases short and J 1 base short, with 8 bases between. CDR3 length: 15 amino acids. The CDR3 spells CATSDGWKNTGELFF. The CDR3, as DNA: TGTGCCACCAGTGATGGATGGAAGAACACCGGGGAGCTGTTTTTT.

This clonotype came up many times. The chain is built from TRBV11-3 and TRBJ1-1; D gene uncertain. Trimming stripped 5 bases from V and 2 bases from J, with 6 bases between. The CDR3 is made up of 12 amino acids. Germline V gene data show CDR1 as SGHNT and CDR2 as YENEEA. CDR3 amino acids: CASSIPNTEAFF. The DNA of the CDR3 is TGTGCCAGCAGCATCCCAAACACTGAAGCTTTCTTT. The whole variable domain, filled in from reference TRBV11-3 and TRBJ1-1, reads EAGVVQSPRYKIIEKKQPVAFWCNPISGHNTLYWYLQNLGQGPELLIRYENEEAVDDSQLPKDRFSAERLKGVDSTLKIQPAELGDSAVYLCASSIPNTEAFFGQGTRLTVV.

This clonotype was detected ten times or more. The rearrangement joins TRBV20-1 to TRBJ2-7; 8 bases agree with TRBD2. The CDR3 has 14 residues. V gave up 5 bases and J gave up 3 bases; unmatched junction bases: 9. CDR1 is DFQATT and CDR2 is SNEGSKA in the germline V gene (reference sequence). CDR3 protein: CSADGKRGFYEQYV. Written as DNA, the CDR3 is TGCAGTGCTGATGGGAAGCGGGGGTTCTACGAGCAGTACGTC.

This clonotype was seen ten or more times. This sequence joins TRBV7-9 and TRBJ2-3, with D unresolved. V lost 4 bases and J lost 1, with 9 bases in between. The CDR3 sequence is 14 residues long. The germline gives CDR1 SEHNR, CDR2 FQNEAQ (reference sequence). The chain's CDR3 is CASSYGEGTDTQYF. The CDR3 DNA sequence: TGTGCCAGCAGCTACGGCGAGGGCACAGATACGCAGTATTTT.

This clonotype was counted ten times or more. V is TRBV20-1 and J is TRBJ1-2; maybe TRBD1 (5 bases). Trimming stripped 0 bases from V and 7 bases from J, with 15 bases between. The CDR3 runs to 14 residues. Germline V lookup: CDR1 DFQATT, CDR2 SNEGSKA (reference sequence). The CDR3 sequence: CSARDGRDISGYTF. The CDR3 DNA reads as TGCAGTGCTAGAGATGGCAGGGATATCTCTGGCTACACCTTC.

This clonotype appeared many times. V and J are TRBV4-1 and TRBJ1-5; tentatively, D is TRBD1 (6 bases). The V end lost 0 bases, the J end lost 7 bases, and 19 bases lay between the germline ends. Germline V lookup: CDR1 MGHRA, CDR2 YSYEKL. The CDR3 covers 17 residues. The CDR3 loop is CASSQDPPGGARQPQHF. The CDR3, as DNA: TGCGCCAGCAGCCAAGATCCCCCGGGGGGGGCAAGGCAGCCCCAGCATTTT.

This clonotype was detected many times. The chain carries TRBV9 and TRBJ2-3; a weak D match, TRBD2 (5 bases). Trimming took off 3 bases at V and 2 bases at J, with 13 bases between the two ends. CDR1 and CDR2 from the germline V gene are SGDLS and YYNGEE. This CDR3 contains 15 residues. The CDR3 nucleotides are TGTGCCAGCAGCGAACTAGACGTCGTCACAGATACGCAGTATTTT. Translating gives CASSELDVVTDTQYF. The full variable domain, its missing parts supplied by reference TRBV9 and TRBJ2-3, is DSGVTQTPKHLITATGQRVTLRCSPRSGDLSVYWYQQSLDQGLQFLIQYYNGEERAKGNILERFSAQQFPDLHSELNLSSLELGDSALYFCASSELDVVTDTQYFGPGTRLTVL.

This clonotype showed up many times. J is TRBJ1-2 and V is TRBV6-5, with D possibly being TRBD1 (6 bases). V lost 6 bases, J lost 4 bases, and 12 bases lay in between. The CDR3 sequence is 13 residues long. Germline V gives CDR1 MNHEY, CDR2 SVGAGI. The CDR3 is CASRTGTPYGYTF. The DNA for the CDR3 is TGTGCCAGCAGGACCGGGACACCCTATGGCTACACCTTC.

J is TRBJ1-6 and V is TRBV10-3; D is undetermined. The germline gives CDR1 ENHRY, CDR2 SYGVKD. The V gene lost 0 bases and the J gene lost 3 bases, with 15 bases spanning the gap. CDR3 size: 18 residues. The CDR3 is CAISESAKNPHYNSPLHF. Written as DNA, the CDR3 is TGTGCCATCAGTGAGTCCGCAAAGAATCCCCACTATAATTCACCCCTCCACTTT.

This clonotype was recorded many times. This chain uses TRBV20-1 with TRBJ1-2; D is uncertain. This CDR3 is 12 amino acids long. Germline V gives CDR1 DFQATT, CDR2 SNEGSKA (reference sequence). The ends were cut back, 3 bases at V and 5 bases at J, with 10 bases in the middle. CDR3 in amino acids: CSASSRSYGYTF. The CDR3 DNA sequence: TGCAGTGCTAGTTCTAGGAGTTATGGCTACACCTTC.

This clonotype was picked up many times. The chain carries TRBV4-3 and TRBJ2-2, with D unclear. CDR3 length: 20 residues. V lost 0 bases to trimming and J lost 5 bases, with 25 bases between them. Germline V gene data show CDR1 as LGHNA and CDR2 as YSLEER. In DNA, the CDR3 is TGCGCCAGCAGCCAAGAAGAGGCGAAGTGGGTTGTGCGTAAGACCGGGGAGCTGTTTTTT. Translating it yields CASSQEEAKWVVRKTGELFF.

CDR3 sequence: CASSSRARGLQETQYF. In nucleotides, the CDR3 is TGTGCCAGCTCATCTAGAGCGAGGGGGCTGCAAGAGACCCAGTACTTC. V gene TRBV18 combines with J gene TRBJ2-5; 7 bases agree with TRBD1. V shed 5 bases, J shed 2 bases, and the junction held 11 bases outside the gene matches. The CDR3 sequence is 16 residues long. Germline-derived CDR1 and CDR2 are KGHSH and LQKENI.

This clonotype was recorded many times. The chain recombines TRBV15 with TRBJ2-1, with D tentatively TRBD1 (6 bases). The CDR3 spans 16 residues. Germline loops: CDR1 LNHNV, CDR2 YYDKDF (reference sequence). V was pared by 2 bases and J by 4 bases, with 15 bases between. DNA of the CDR3: TGTGCCACCAGCAGACCGACAGGAGTCCCTTACAATGAGCAGTTCTTC. This encodes CATSRPTGVPYNEQFF.

This clonotype has ten or more counts. The V and J genes are TRBV20-1 and TRBJ2-1; TRBD2 is a possible D gene (7 bases). The CDR3 sequence is 14 residues long. The V and J ends lost 7 bases and 2 bases respectively, with 15 bases between them. Germline values: CDR1 DFQATT, CDR2 SNEGSKA (reference sequence). The CDR3 reads CSGAGDIAYNEQFF. The CDR3 region has the DNA TGCAGTGGGGCGGGGGACATAGCCTACAATGAGCAGTTCTTC.

This clonotype was detected ten times or more. The J gene is TRBJ2-1, the V gene TRBV19; possible D gene TRBD1, 6 bases. Germline CDR1 is LNHDA and CDR2 is SQIVND (reference sequence). The germline V and J ends were trimmed by 7 bases and 5 bases, with 18 bases remaining between them. The CDR3 loop spans 15 amino acids. CDR3 region: CASKGNRELDNEQFF. The CDR3, as DNA: TGTGCCAGTAAGGGGAACAGGGAACTGGACAATGAGCAGTTCTTC.